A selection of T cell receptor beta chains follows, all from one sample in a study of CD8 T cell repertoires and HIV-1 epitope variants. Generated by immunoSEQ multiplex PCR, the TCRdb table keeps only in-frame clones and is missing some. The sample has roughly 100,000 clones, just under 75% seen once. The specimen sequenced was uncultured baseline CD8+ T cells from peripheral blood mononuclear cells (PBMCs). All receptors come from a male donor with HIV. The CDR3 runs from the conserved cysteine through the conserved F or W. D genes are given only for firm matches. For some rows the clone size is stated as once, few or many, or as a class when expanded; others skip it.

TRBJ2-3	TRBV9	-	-	CASSSIPEDTQYF	TGTGCCAGCAGCTCGATCCCAGAAGATACGCAGTATTTT
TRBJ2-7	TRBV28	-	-	CASSLTAGYPGEQYF	TGTGCCAGCAGTTTAACGGCAGGGTACCCGGGAGAGCAGTACTTC
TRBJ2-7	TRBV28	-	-	CASSFAEALSYEQYF	TGTGCCAGCAGTTTCGCGGAGGCTCTCTCCTACGAGCAGTACTTC
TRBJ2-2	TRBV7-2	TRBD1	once	CASSSQTGETGELFF	TGTGCCAGCAGCTCCCAGACAGGGGAGACCGGGGAGCTGTTTTTT
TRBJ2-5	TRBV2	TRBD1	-	CASLAAGGRIVQETQYF	TGTGCCAGCCTAGCAGCAGGGGGCAGAATCGTCCAAGAGACCCAGTACTTC
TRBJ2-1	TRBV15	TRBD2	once	CATSKRTSGTHNEQFF	TGTGCCACCAGCAAACGGACTAGCGGGACCCACAATGAGCAGTTCTTC
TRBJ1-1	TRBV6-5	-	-	CASSYTRSTEAFF	TGTGCCAGCAGTTACACGAGATCCACTGAAGCTTTCTTT
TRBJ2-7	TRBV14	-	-	CASSQARDGEQYF	TGTGCCAGCAGCCAAGCCCGGGACGGCGAGCAGTACTTC
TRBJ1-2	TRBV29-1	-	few	CSQVHNGDGYTF	TGCAGCCAAGTGCACAACGGGGATGGCTACACCTTC
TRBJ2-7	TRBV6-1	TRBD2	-	CASSEVWGGTYEQYF	TGTGCCAGCAGTGAAGTCTGGGGGGGAACCTACGAGCAGTACTTC
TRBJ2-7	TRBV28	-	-	CASSSVALEQYF	TGTGCCAGCAGTTCAGTAGCTCTCGAGCAGTACTTC
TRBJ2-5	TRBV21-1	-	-	CASRPPGLLQETQYF	TGTGCCAGCAGGCCGCCGGGACTATTACAAGAGACCCAGTACTTC
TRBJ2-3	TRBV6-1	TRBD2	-	CASSGRAGGWPDTQYF	TGTGCCAGCAGTGGGCGAGCGGGGGGGTGGCCAGATACGCAGTATTTT
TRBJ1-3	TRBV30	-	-	CAWSGGSGTFGNTIYF	TGTGCCTGGAGTGGGGGAAGCGGGACGTTTGGAAACACCATATATTTT
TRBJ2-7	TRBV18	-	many	CASSIGSEQYF	TGTGCCAGCTCAATTGGGAGCGAGCAGTACTTC
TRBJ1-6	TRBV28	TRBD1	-	CASSPRQGAFSPLHF	TGTGCCAGCAGTCCACGACAGGGGGCCTTTTCACCCCTCCACTTT
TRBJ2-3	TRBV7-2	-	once	CASSFRLSTRTDTQYF	TGTGCCAGCAGCTTTAGACTCTCTACTCGCACAGATACGCAGTATTTT
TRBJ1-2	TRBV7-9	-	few	CASSLLNRANYGYTF	TGTGCCAGCAGCTTGCTAAACAGGGCTAACTATGGCTACACCTTC
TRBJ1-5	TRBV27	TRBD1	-	CASSLDRGNQPQHF	TGTGCCAGCAGTCTAGACAGGGGCAATCAGCCCCAGCATTTT
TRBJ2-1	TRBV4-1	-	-	CASSQMFGGGAYNEQFF	TGCGCCAGCAGCCAGATGTTTGGCGGGGGCGCCTACAATGAGCAGTTCTTC
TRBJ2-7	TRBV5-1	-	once	CASQVTVTSYEQYF	TGCGCCAGCCAAGTGACTGTCACTTCCTACGAGCAGTACTTC
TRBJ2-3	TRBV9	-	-	CASSVGGTDTQYF	TGTGCCAGCAGCGTTGGGGGCACAGATACGCAGTATTTT
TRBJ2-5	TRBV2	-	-	CASRSRSQETQYF	TGTGCCAGCAGATCACGGAGCCAAGAGACCCAGTACTTC
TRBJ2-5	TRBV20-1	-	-	CSASGPETQYF	TGCAGTGCTTCAGGGCCGGAGACCCAGTACTTC
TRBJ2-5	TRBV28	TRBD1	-	CASRADRAGETQYF	TGTGCCAGCAGAGCCGACAGGGCGGGTGAGACCCAGTACTTC
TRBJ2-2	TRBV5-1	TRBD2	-	CASNPLAGVETGELFF	TGCGCCAGCAACCCCCTAGCGGGAGTTGAGACCGGGGAGCTGTTTTTT
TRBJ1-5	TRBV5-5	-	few	CASSLGDISNQPQHF	TGTGCCAGCAGCTTGGGGGACATTAGCAATCAGCCCCAGCATTTT
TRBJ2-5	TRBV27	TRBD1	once	CASSDREETQYF	TGTGCCAGCAGCGACAGGGAAGAGACCCAGTACTTC
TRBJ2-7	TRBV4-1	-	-	CASSSPGQTYEQYF	TGCGCCAGCAGCTCCCCGGGACAAACCTACGAGCAGTACTTC
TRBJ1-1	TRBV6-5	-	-	CASSSWGLNTEAFF	TGTGCCAGCAGTTCCTGGGGCTTGAACACTGAAGCTTTCTTT
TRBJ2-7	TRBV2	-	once	CASSLRDYEQYF	TGTGCCAGCAGTCTAAGGGACTACGAGCAGTACTTC
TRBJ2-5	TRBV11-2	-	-	CASSYGRTQETQYF	TGTGCCAGCAGCTACGGACGGACTCAAGAGACCCAGTACTTC
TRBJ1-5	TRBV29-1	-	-	CSVGDRAEQPQHF	TGCAGCGTTGGTGACAGAGCCGAACAGCCCCAGCATTTT
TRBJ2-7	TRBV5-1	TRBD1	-	CASSWTPGQPYEQYF	TGCGCCAGCAGCTGGACCCCGGGACAGCCCTACGAGCAGTACTTC
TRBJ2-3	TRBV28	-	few	CASSPSQVGADTQYF	TGTGCCAGCAGCCCATCCCAGGTAGGGGCAGATACGCAGTATTTT
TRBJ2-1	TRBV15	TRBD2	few	CATRRQPGLAQNNEQFF	TGTGCCACCAGAAGACAACCGGGACTAGCACAAAACAATGAGCAGTTCTTC
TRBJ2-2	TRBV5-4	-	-	CASSLWAGSTGELFF	TGTGCCAGCAGCCTCTGGGCGGGAAGCACCGGGGAGCTGTTTTTT